This T cell receptor (beta chain) appears in the sequencing data of a study of early T cells in non-severe SARS-CoV-2 infection. Study outcomes and limitations: Anti-spike CD8 responses were favored in VDJdb matching, and private and CD4 specificities were missed.

A note on this clonotype: Its antigen is not identified.

CDR1 is SGHTA and CDR2 is FQGTGA in the germline V gene. This CDR3 contains 16 residues. V dropped 2 bases and J dropped 4; count of bases not matched to a gene: 8. TCRdb re-derived calls from the 5' RACE reads in MiXCR, one entry per CDR3 protein. The table records roughly 30,000 distinct CDR3 sequences, around 5.7% of them present only once. The sequence was collected from an adult who was a healthcare worker with PCR-confirmed SARS-CoV-2 infection or an uninfected control (not recorded which). The sample consisted of whole blood. This chain uses TRBV7-3 with TRBJ1-1, with TRBD1 matching over 9 bases. This CDR3 is CASSLLNRDRATEAFF. CDR3 sequence (DNA): TGTGCCAGCAGCTTACTTAATCGGGACAGGGCCACTGAAGCTTTCTTT. The full variable domain, with the rest looked up from reference TRBV7-3 and TRBJ1-1, is GAGVSQTPSNKVTEKGKYVELRCDPISGHTALYWYRQSLGQGPEFLIYFQGTGAADDSGLPNDRFFAVRPEGSVSTLKIQRTERGDSAVYLCASSLLNRDRATEAFFGQGTRLTVV.